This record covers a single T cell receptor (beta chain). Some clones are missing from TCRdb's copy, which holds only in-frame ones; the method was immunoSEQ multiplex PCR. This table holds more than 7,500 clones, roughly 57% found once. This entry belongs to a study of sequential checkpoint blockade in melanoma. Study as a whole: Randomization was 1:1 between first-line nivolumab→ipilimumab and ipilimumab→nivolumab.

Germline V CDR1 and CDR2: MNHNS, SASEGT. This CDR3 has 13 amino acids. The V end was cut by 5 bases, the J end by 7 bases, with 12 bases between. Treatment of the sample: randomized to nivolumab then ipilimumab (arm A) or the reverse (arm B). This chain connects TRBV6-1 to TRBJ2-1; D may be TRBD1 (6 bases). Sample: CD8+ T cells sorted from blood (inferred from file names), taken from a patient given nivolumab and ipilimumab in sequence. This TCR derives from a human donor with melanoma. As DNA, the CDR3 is TGTGCCAGCAGTCCTACAGGGTCAAATGAGCAGTTCTTC. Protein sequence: CASSPTGSNEQFF.